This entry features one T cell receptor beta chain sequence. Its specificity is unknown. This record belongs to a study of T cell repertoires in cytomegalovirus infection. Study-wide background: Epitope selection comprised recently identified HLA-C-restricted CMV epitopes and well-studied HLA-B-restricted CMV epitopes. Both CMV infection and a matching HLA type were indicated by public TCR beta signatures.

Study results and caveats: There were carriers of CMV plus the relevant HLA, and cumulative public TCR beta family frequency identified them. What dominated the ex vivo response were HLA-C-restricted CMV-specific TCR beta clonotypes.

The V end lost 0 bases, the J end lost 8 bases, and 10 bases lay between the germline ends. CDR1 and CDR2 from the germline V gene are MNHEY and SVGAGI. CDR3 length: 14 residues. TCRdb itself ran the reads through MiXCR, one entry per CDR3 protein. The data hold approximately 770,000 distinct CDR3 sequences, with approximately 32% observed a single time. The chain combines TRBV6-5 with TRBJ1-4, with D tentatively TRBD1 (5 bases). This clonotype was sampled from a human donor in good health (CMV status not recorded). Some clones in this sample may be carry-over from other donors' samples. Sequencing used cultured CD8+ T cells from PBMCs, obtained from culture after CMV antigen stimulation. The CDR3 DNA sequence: TGTGCCAGCAGTTACTCCGGGGGTACGGAAAAACTGTTTTTT. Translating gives CASSYSGGTEKLFF.